This TCR beta chain came from a study of identical twins. Using its own MiXCR run on the 5' RACE reads, TCRdb lists one record per CDR3 protein. The table lists hundreds of thousands of distinct CDR3 sequences, approximately 18% of them singletons. This clonotype came up a few times. From germline, CDR1 is SGHRS and CDR2 YFSETQ. Trimming cost V 3 bases and J 5 bases, with 9 bases left between them. The CDR3 consists of 13 residues. This sample was also put to use in a study of T cells expressing NK-cell markers. In that study: Seven donors tested HCMV-seropositive and one tested seronegative among the eight sequenced. Sorting of alpha-beta TCR T cells alone was achieved in several experiments with an anti-gamma-delta TCR antibody.

Sequencing was done on a sample of PBMCs. This TCR derives from a woman younger than 35 in good health. The chain employs TRBV5-1 and TRBJ1-5; D gene ambiguous. This CDR3 is CASSSMPDQPQHF. CDR3 DNA: TGCGCCAGCAGCTCCATGCCGGATCAGCCCCAGCATTTT.